This T cell receptor beta chain was documented in a study of shared clonotypes between healthy human individuals. Study-wide results and caveats: Estimated clonotype richness was generally higher in naive than memory subsets.

Of note for this clone: The antigen remains undetermined.

Unmatched junction bases numbered 17, after V lost 4 bases and J lost 2 bases. Germline values: CDR1 SGHVS, CDR2 FNYEAQ. This CDR3 contains 20 residues. Here immunoSEQ multiplex PCR was the method, and the copy in TCRdb shows in-frame clones only, minus some. Among about 2.3 million clones listed, 85% to 95% were seen once. This chain links TRBV7-6 with TRBJ2-6, with 7 nucleotides matching TRBD2. The source is a man in his late teens or twenties in good health. Some clones in this sample may be carry-over from other donors' samples. Sample: naive CD4+ T cells from PBMCs. Subset defined: CD45RA+ positively selected. The CDR3 region is CASSSPEFGGRRPGANVLTF. The CDR3 coding sequence is TGTGCCAGCAGCTCCCCAGAATTTGGCGGGAGACGACCTGGGGCCAACGTCCTGACTTTC.